These 19 T cell receptor beta chains were sequenced from one sample in a study of T-cell memory formation after mild COVID-19. From the 5' RACE reads, TCRdb called clonotypes with MiXCR, one entry per CDR3 protein. The data hold about 350,000 distinct CDR3 sequences, with 20% to 25% observed a single time. The sequencing input was PBMCs or a T cell subset sorted from them (not recorded which). The receptors were gathered from a young man who had mild COVID-19 (a few samples of this study predate the infection). Cell type and time point are not known.

V gene TRBV3-1 combines with J gene TRBJ2-3, with 12 bases aligning to TRBD2. The CDR3 is 16 amino acids. V shed 4 bases, J shed 4 bases, and the junction held 6 bases outside the gene matches. Germline CDR1 is LGHDT and CDR2 is YNNKEL (reference sequence). This chain's CDR3 is CASSPWTSGASDTQYF. The CDR3 coding sequence is TGTGCCAGCAGCCCATGGACTAGCGGGGCCTCAGATACGCAGTATTTT.

The sample holds a few counts of this clonotype. The chain joins TRBV4-1 to TRBJ2-7; D not certain. V was clipped by 0 bases and J by 4 bases, with 13 bases between them. CDR1 is MGHRA, CDR2 YSYEKL, per germline. The CDR3 has 15 residues. The CDR3 nucleotides read TGCGCCAGCAGCCAAGAATGGCACGGGCCTTACGAGCAGTACGTC. Translating it yields CASSQEWHGPYEQYV.

The table lists this clonotype with a few counts. The genes are TRBV18 and TRBJ2-1; unclear D gene. The CDR3 is made up of 14 amino acids. V lost 0 bases and J lost 6, with 9 bases in between. CDR1 KGHSH and CDR2 LQKENI come from the germline V gene. Here the CDR3 reads CASSPPAMANEQFF. The CDR3 nucleotides read TGTGCCAGCTCACCACCCGCGATGGCCAATGAGCAGTTCTTC.

V and J are TRBV20-1 and TRBJ2-1, with D possibly TRBD2 on 5 matching bases. This CDR3 is 14 amino acids long. Germline V gene data show CDR1 as DFQATT and CDR2 as SNEGSKA (reference sequence). The V gene lost 7 bases and the J gene lost 2 bases, with 15 bases spanning the gap. CDR3 coding DNA: TGCAGTGGGACTGGCGGGCTCCCCTACAATGAGCAGTTCTTC. Residues: CSGTGGLPYNEQFF.

This clonotype was found many times. J is TRBJ2-1 and V is TRBV28, with 7 nucleotides matching TRBD1. Trimming at V came to 8 bases and at J to 0 bases, leaving 1 base not matched to a gene. The CDR3 totals 13 residues. The germline V gene has CDR1 MDHEN and CDR2 SYDVKM. Here the CDR3 reads CASRDSSYNEQFF. CDR3 DNA: TGTGCCAGCCGGGACAGCTCCTACAATGAGCAGTTCTTC.

This rearrangement joins TRBV6-2 or TRBV6-3 to TRBJ2-1; a weak D match, TRBD2 (6 bases). CDR1 and CDR2 (germline): MNHEY, SVGEGT. The CDR3 is made up of 17 amino acids. The V end lost 4 bases, the J end lost 9 bases, and 25 bases lay between the germline ends. CDR3 DNA: TGTGCCAGCAGTTCCTTTTGGGGACTCGCGGAGGGCGGTGAGCAGTTCTTC. The encoded protein is CASSSFWGLAEGGEQFF.

This clonotype was picked up a small number of times. The CDR3 protein is CASRKTGFGDSGANVLTF. The DNA of the CDR3 is TGTGCCAGCAGGAAGACAGGGTTTGGGGACTCTGGGGCCAACGTCCTGACTTTC. The gene calls are TRBV6-4 and TRBJ2-6; 7 bases agree with TRBD1. Germline trimming cut 6 bases from V and 0 bases from J; bases unmatched to any gene: 11. CDR3 length: 18 amino acids. Germline V lookup: CDR1 MRHNA, CDR2 SNTAGT.

This clonotype was seen a few times. The chain joins TRBV20-1 to TRBJ1-2; tentative D call: TRBD1 (5 bases). Germline assignment: CDR1 DFQATT and CDR2 SNEGSKA (reference sequence). The CDR3 is 13 amino acids. The V and J ends lost 2 bases and 6 bases respectively, with 13 bases between them. CDR3 loop: CSARSGASDGYTF. In DNA, the CDR3 is TGCAGTGCTAGAAGCGGGGCTTCGGATGGCTACACCTTC.

This clonotype turned up a few times. The rearrangement joins TRBV6-5 to TRBJ2-7; tentatively, D is TRBD1 (6 bases). Germline loops: CDR1 MNHEY, CDR2 SVGAGI. Trimming removed 5 bases from V and 0 bases from J, with 17 bases in between. The CDR3 spans 16 residues. The DNA for the CDR3 is TGTGCCAGCAGTCTTCAACAGGGATCTGGCTCCTACGAGCAGTACTTC. Protein product: CASSLQQGSGSYEQYF.

The chain uses TRBV7-2 and TRBJ1-1; TRBD1 aligns across 7 bases. This CDR3 has 14 residues. The germline gives CDR1 SGHTA, CDR2 FQGNSA. Trimming at V came to 5 bases and at J to 2 bases, leaving 5 bases not matched to a gene. CDR3 DNA sequence: TGTGCCAGCAGCGAGACAGGGTTCAACACTGAAGCTTTCTTT. This encodes CASSETGFNTEAFF.

The J gene is TRBJ1-6, the V gene TRBV4-3; D gene uncertain. Between the trimmed V and J ends, which lost 1 base and 7 bases, there was a span of 14 bases. Per germline, CDR1 LGHNA and CDR2 YSLEER. CDR3 size: 16 residues. The DNA of the CDR3 is TGCGCCAGCAGCCAAGCTTCCCAATTGGGAAATTCACCCCTCCACTTT. Translated, it gives CASSQASQLGNSPLHF.

This clonotype was picked up many times. The chain employs TRBV5-1 and TRBJ1-1; TRBD1 matches at 7 bases. V lost 4 bases, J lost 5 bases, and 14 bases stayed unmatched. CDR3 length equals 16 residues. The V gene's germline CDR1 is SGHRS and CDR2 YFSETQ. The CDR3 loop is CASSQSETGVGTEAFF. DNA for the CDR3: TGCGCCAGCAGCCAATCCGAAACAGGGGTTGGTACTGAAGCTTTCTTT.

In its sample, this clonotype was seen many times. This rearrangement joins TRBV6-2 or TRBV6-3 to TRBJ2-7; D may be TRBD1 (5 bases). Trimming shortened V by 6 bases and J by 7 bases, and 13 bases separated the two germline ends. The CDR3 extends over 12 amino acids. The germline CDR1 and CDR2 sequences are MNHEY and SVGEGT. The CDR3 DNA follows: TGTGCCAGCAGCCTACCAGGGAAGGAGCAGTACGTC. It specifies CASSLPGKEQYV.

The V and J genes are TRBV18 and TRBJ2-1, with no clear D. Between the trimmed V and J ends, which lost 1 base and 7 bases, there was a span of 11 bases. Germline V gene data show CDR1 as KGHSH and CDR2 as LQKENI. The length of the CDR3 is 14 residues. The CDR3 reads CASSPRGFKNEQFF. The CDR3 DNA reads TGTGCCAGCTCACCACGGGGTTTTAAGAATGAGCAGTTCTTC.

This clonotype has only a few counts. The chain has TRBV5-1 and TRBJ1-1; TRBD1 matches at 7 bases. J lost 6 bases, V lost 4 bases, and 3 bases had no gene match. This CDR3 has 12 amino acids. The germline gives CDR1 SGHRS, CDR2 YFSETQ. The CDR3: CASSTQGAEAFF. CDR3 nucleotide sequence: TGCGCCAGCAGCACCCAGGGGGCTGAAGCTTTCTTT.

This clonotype was detected many times. This rearrangement joins TRBV7-8 to TRBJ2-5; 12 nucleotides agree with TRBD2. Looked up from germline, CDR1 is SGHVS and CDR2 is FQNEAQ. This CDR3 has 14 residues. V shed 7 bases, J shed 2 bases, and the junction held 2 bases outside the gene matches. This CDR3 reads CASTGTSGQETQYF. The CDR3 DNA reads TGTGCCAGCACCGGGACTAGCGGGCAAGAGACCCAGTACTTC.

This clonotype was seen only a few times. The CDR3 reads CRRATQETQYF. Written as DNA, the CDR3 is TGCAGGCGGGCCACCCAAGAGACCCAGTACTTC. V is TRBV20-1 and J is TRBJ2-5, with a weak D call TRBD2 (5 bases). The CDR3 is 11 amino acids. From germline, CDR1 is DFQATT and CDR2 SNEGSKA (reference sequence).

This clonotype was found a few times. V gene TRBV29-1 combines with J gene TRBJ1-1; D is unresolved. V lost 4 bases and J lost 1, with 4 bases in between. Germline-derived CDR1 and CDR2 are SQVTM and ANQGSEA. The CDR3 is made up of 11 amino acids. DNA for the CDR3: TGCAGCGTTGTTCGGAACACTGAAGCTTTCTTT. Translating gives CSVVRNTEAFF.

This clonotype has more than one count but fewer than ten. The V call is TRBV4-3, the J call TRBJ2-1, with D unresolved. This CDR3 has 14 residues. The germline V gene encodes CDR1 LGHNA and CDR2 YSLEER. The ends were cut back, 5 bases at V and 7 bases at J, with 15 bases in the middle. CDR3 region: CASSSTSSQNEQFF. CDR3 sequence (DNA): TGCGCCAGCAGCTCCACGAGTTCGCAGAATGAGCAGTTCTTC.